A selection of T cell receptor beta chains follows, all from one sample in a study of OX40 agonist ivuxolimab in advanced cancers. Repertoires were generated with immunoSEQ multiplex PCR, while TCRdb's copy carries only in-frame clones and drops some. Among under 80,000 clones, around 82% were seen once, and the ten largest hold less than 6%. Sequenced material: CD4+ or CD8+ T cells sorted from blood, taken in a trial of the OX40 agonist ivuxolimab. The receptors were sampled from an adult with an advanced solid tumor such as melanoma, head and neck, liver or kidney cancer. Each CDR3 is given with its conserved first and last residue. A D gene is named only where the DNA matches it firmly. Not every row has a clone size; where given, it reads once, few, many or a size class.

V gene	clone size	D gene	J gene	CDR3 DNA	CDR3 protein
TRBV9	NA	NA	TRBJ2-3	TGTGCCAGCAGCGATAAAACCTCTAGGGGTACGCAGTATTTT	CASSDKTSRGTQYF
TRBV29-1	few	TRBD1	TRBJ2-1	TGCAGCGTTGAGCCACAGGGGGCTGAGCAGTTCTTC	CSVEPQGAEQFF
TRBV5-6	NA	TRBD1	TRBJ2-4	TGTGCCAGCAGCTTAGGTCGACAGGGGCCCGTTCTAGCCAAAAACATTCAGTACTTC	CASSLGRQGPVLAKNIQYF
TRBV25-1	once	NA	TRBJ1-1	TGTGCCAGCAGTGAATCGAGAGACACTGAAGCTTTCTTT	CASSESRDTEAFF
TRBV10-2	few	NA	TRBJ2-1	TGCGCCAGCAGTGGGGCAGGGGGAGCGGGGCAGTTCTTC	CASSGAGGAGQFF
TRBV5-4	NA	TRBD2	TRBJ2-1	TGTGCCAGCAGCTCCGGAGGAGCGGGGGGTTACAATGAGCAGTTCTTC	CASSSGGAGGYNEQFF
TRBV25-1	NA	NA	TRBJ1-3	TGTGCCAGCACGAGGTGGAACACCATATATTTT	CASTRWNTIYF
TRBV27	NA	TRBD2	TRBJ2-5	TGTGCCAGCAGCTCGGCTACTAGCGGGGGGGGAGAGACCCAGTACTTC	CASSSATSGGGETQYF
TRBV7-9	NA	TRBD2	TRBJ2-5	TGTGCCAGCAGCTTAGGGGGGACTAGGACCGAAGAGACCCAGTACTTC	CASSLGGTRTEETQYF
TRBV7-6	NA	TRBD2	TRBJ2-5	TGTGCCAGCGGCGGGGGAAGCGGGGGATCAGAGACCCAGTACTTC	CASGGGSGGSETQYF
TRBV5-1	once	TRBD1	TRBJ2-7	TGCGCCAGCAGCCTCGGGACAGGGAGTGAGGAGCAGTACTTC	CASSLGTGSEEQYF
TRBV28	NA	TRBD2	TRBJ2-7	TGTGCCAGCACCCTAGGGACTAGCGGGGGAGCGTACTTC	CASTLGTSGGAYF
TRBV9	NA	NA	TRBJ2-3	TGTGCCAGCAGCGTGGCGGCCCCAGATACGCAGTATTTT	CASSVAAPDTQYF
TRBV28	NA	TRBD2	TRBJ2-5	TGTGCCAGCGGAGCGGGAGGGCCGATAGAGACCCAGTACTTC	CASGAGGPIETQYF
TRBV7-2	NA	NA	TRBJ2-7	TGTGCCAGCAGCCCGGGGACGGTCTCCTACGAGCAGTACTTC	CASSPGTVSYEQYF
TRBV5-6	NA	TRBD1	TRBJ2-7	TGTGCCAGCAGCCTAGGACAGGGAATCCACGAGCAGTACTTC	CASSLGQGIHEQYF
TRBV7-9	NA	TRBD2	TRBJ2-2	TGTGCCAGCAGCTTTGGTAGCGGGGTTAACACCGGGGAGCTGTTTTTT	CASSFGSGVNTGELFF
TRBV28	NA	TRBD1	TRBJ1-2	TGTGCCAGCAGTAGCGGGACAGCCTATGGCTACACCTTC	CASSSGTAYGYTF
TRBV19	NA	TRBD1	TRBJ1-4	TGTGCCAGCGGGACAGGGGCCCCGGAAAAACTGTTTTTT	CASGTGAPEKLFF
TRBV5-1	NA	NA	TRBJ2-6	TGCGCCAGCAGCTCAGGGAGCTCTGGGGCCAACGTCCTGACTTTC	CASSSGSSGANVLTF
TRBV25-1	NA	NA	TRBJ1-5	TGTGCCAGCAGCGAAGCCCTTAGCAATCAGCCCCAGCATTTT	CASSEALSNQPQHF
TRBV28	NA	NA	TRBJ2-5	TGTGCCAGCAGTTTAACTCAGATGGAGACCCAGTACTTC	CASSLTQMETQYF
TRBV6-6	NA	NA	TRBJ1-1	TGTGCCAGCACGGGGGACACCTCGATCTCTGAAGCTTTCTTT	CASTGDTSISEAFF
TRBV10-2	NA	NA	TRBJ1-2	TGCGCCAGCAGTGAGTCCCCCAGATATGGCTACACCTTC	CASSESPRYGYTF
TRBV19	NA	NA	TRBJ2-7	TGTGCCAGTAGTACCAAGATAGCCGGACAGACGTACGAGCAGTACTTC	CASSTKIAGQTYEQYF